This T cell receptor beta chain is drawn from a study of blood T cell repertoires in COVID-19 (TCRdb year 2020). At the level of the whole study: Collaborator samples came from the United States, Italy and Spain and covered acute and convalescent phases of COVID-19. The prospective study material was composed of cDNA or gDNA derived from T cells, B-cell-depleted T cells, or PBMCs. The dataset comprised deeply sampled blood TCRbeta repertoires from subjects exposed to, actively infected with, or recovered from COVID-19. The repertoires were released in a freely available public database meant as a resource for research on the immune response to SARS-CoV-2. Samples came from the ongoing ImmuneRACE study (first 160 participants) plus 1,254 subjects from 6 global collaborators. The sample metadata nearly always contained a de-identified subject ID, COVID-19 status, age in years and sex. Where HLA class I and class II types were available, the types were taken from metadata supplied by the sample provider, not from assay-based typing.

The CDR3 starts with the cysteine, ends with the phenylalanine, and has 14 residues. Just the 42-base CDR3 DNA is kept, in frame starting at base 1. Taken from the germline V gene (reference sequence), the CDR1 and CDR2 loops are SGHNT and YYREEE. For this chain, trimming is 2 bases at the V end and 4 bases at the J end, and the number of junction bases without a gene match is 4. Collaborating institutions collected whole blood in K2EDTA tubes following their own protocols. For TCRbeta analysis, collaborator samples were shipped as frozen whole blood, as isolated PBMCs, or as DNA extracted from either sample type. On this clone: Its antigen remains undetermined. No base qualities exist here, and no much larger clone lies one base off it.

Study-wide findings and limitations: Clinical and demographic metadata were provided uncurated, with the amount varying by source and participant.

TCRbeta CDR3 regions were amplified from genomic DNA using the immunoSEQ Assay, a bias-controlled multiplex PCR. The authors processed their data as follows. The number of nucleated cells in each sample was estimated from the amplification of reference gene primers within the assay. Sequence reads were collapsed and filtered to measure the absolute abundance of every unique TCRbeta CDR3 rearrangement. For each sample, productive Simpson clonality was calculated by taking the square root of Simpson's diversity index across productive rearrangements. TCRdb retrieved this table from immuneACCESS and kept in-frame rearrangements only. Not all clones are present; in checked studies, unresolved V genes account for under half, and no reason is known for the remainder. V and J calls and clone size follow that table, whereas D and trimming were derived from the DNA. This sample holds over 400,000 clones; approximately 85% were observed only once. The ten largest clones take up approximately 3.4% of the sample.

The rearranged chain carries TRBV5-4 and TRBJ2-3; 7 bases in the junction line up with TRBD2. The sequencing sample was made of peripheral blood. This sequence was found in a human donor in a cohort sampled during active COVID-19. CDR3 region: CASSLGLAADTQYF. The sequence in DNA is TGTGCCAGCAGCTTAGGCCTAGCGGCAGATACGCAGTATTTT.